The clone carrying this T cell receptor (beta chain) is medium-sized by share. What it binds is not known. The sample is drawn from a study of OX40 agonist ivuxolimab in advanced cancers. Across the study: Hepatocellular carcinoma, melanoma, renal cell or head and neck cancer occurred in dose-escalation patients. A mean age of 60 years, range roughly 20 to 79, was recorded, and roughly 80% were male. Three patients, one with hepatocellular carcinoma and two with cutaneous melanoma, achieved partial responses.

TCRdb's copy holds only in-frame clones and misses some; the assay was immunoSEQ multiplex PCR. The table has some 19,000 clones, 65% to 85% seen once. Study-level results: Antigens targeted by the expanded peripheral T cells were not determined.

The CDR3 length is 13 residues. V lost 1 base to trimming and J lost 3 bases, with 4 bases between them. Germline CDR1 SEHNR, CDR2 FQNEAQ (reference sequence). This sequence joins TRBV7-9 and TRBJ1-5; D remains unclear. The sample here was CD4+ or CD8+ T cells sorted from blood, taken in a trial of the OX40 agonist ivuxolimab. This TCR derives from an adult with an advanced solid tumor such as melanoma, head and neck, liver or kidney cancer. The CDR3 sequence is CASSLGDNQPQHF. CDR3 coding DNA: TGTGCCAGCAGCTTAGGAGACAATCAGCCCCAGCATTTT.